Reported below is one TCR beta chain. As yet, its antigen is unknown. Around 0.55 micrograms of biopsy DNA per sample underwent TCRB immunosequencing. Libraries were prepared by immunoSEQ multiplex PCR; TCRdb keeps only in-frame clonotypes and omits some of them. The sample gives 6,400 or so clones, about 83% of which show up once; under 6% is in the top ten. The data belong to a study of T cell repertoires in ileal Crohn's disease. Study findings and constraints: Active smokers at surgery had more clonal expansions than non-smokers.

The sequenced sample was ileal tissue. The source is an adult with Crohn's disease.

The CDR3 DNA is TGTGCCAGCAGCTTGGCAGGGTCTCGCTACGAGCAGTACTTC. It specifies CASSLAGSRYEQYF. The chain recombines TRBV5-6 with TRBJ2-7; D may be TRBD1 (5 bases). The germline gives CDR1 SGHDT, CDR2 YYEEEE. This CDR3 has 14 residues. With 0 bases removed from V and 3 bases from J, the gap between germline ends came to 10 bases.